The 30 T cell receptor beta chains below all came from one sample that was sequenced in a study of human T cells and chemical hapten exposure. In TCRdb, the RACE reads were re-called with MiXCR into one record per CDR3 protein. The top ten hold 2.3% of the sample, which has under 300,000 distinct CDR3 sequences, approximately 8.4% seen once. The sample's time point: pre-sensitization, week 0. As for treatment: therapeutic diphenylcyclopropenone sensitization with weekly scalp DPC. Specimen: whole blood, collected in connection with sensitization to the hapten diphenylcyclopropenone (DPC). These receptors all come from a woman in her forties with alopecia areata. Some clones in this sample may be carry-over from other donors' samples.

In DNA form, the CDR3 reads TGTGCCAGCAGCCCTCAGGGCTTGAACACTGAAGCTTTCTTT. This codes for CASSPQGLNTEAFF. This sequence joins TRBV7-2 and TRBJ1-1; a possible D gene is TRBD1 (5 bases). This CDR3 is 14 amino acids long. CDR1 and CDR2 (germline): SGHTA, FQGNSA. V lost 5 bases and J lost 0, with 10 bases in between.

The chain is built from TRBV28 and TRBJ1-6; D might be TRBD1 (5 bases). V lost 8 bases and J 10 bases, leaving 12 bases between the germline ends. The CDR3 totals 12 residues. The germline V gene encodes CDR1 MDHEN and CDR2 SYDVKM. In DNA form, the CDR3 reads TGTGCCAGCGGAAGGGGCGACTCACCCCTCCACTTT. It yields the protein CASGRGDSPLHF.

A few counts support this clonotype. The V gene is TRBV27, the J gene TRBJ2-7; D remains unclear. Trimming stripped 0 bases from V and 2 bases from J, with 11 bases between. Germline CDR1 is MNHEY and CDR2 is SMNVEV (reference sequence). This CDR3 is 15 amino acids long. The CDR3 is CASSLSWVSTYEQYF. DNA of the CDR3: TGTGCCAGCAGTTTATCTTGGGTCTCCACCTACGAGCAGTACTTC.

The sample holds a few counts of this clonotype. The CDR3, as DNA: TGTGCCAGCACCCCGGCAGGTCCAGGCTATGGCTACACCTTC. Its translation is CASTPAGPGYGYTF. The V and J genes are TRBV12-3 or TRBV12-4 and TRBJ1-2, with D hard to call. Trimming removed 7 bases at V and 4 bases at J, with 16 bases between. The CDR3 spans 14 residues.

This clonotype was recorded a few times. This chain links TRBV5-5 with TRBJ2-3, with unresolved D. Trimming pared 3 bases from V and 2 bases from J, leaving 10 bases between. The CDR3 runs to 14 residues. Germline V CDR1 and CDR2: SGHKS, YYEKEE (reference sequence). The CDR3 nucleotides read TGTGCCAGCAGCTCCGGAATTGACACAGATACGCAGTATTTT. Amino acid sequence: CASSSGIDTDTQYF.

This clonotype was recorded at least ten times. This CDR3 reads CASSLAPGSEGEQFF. CDR3 nucleotide sequence: TGTGCCAGCAGTTTAGCGCCCGGGAGCGAGGGTGAGCAGTTCTTC. This chain connects TRBV12-3 or TRBV12-4 to TRBJ2-1; D is possibly TRBD2 (6 bases). CDR3 length: 15 residues. The V gene lost 0 bases and the J gene lost 9 bases, with 15 bases spanning the gap.

This clonotype was seen ten or more times. The chain is built from TRBV7-2 and TRBJ2-2; D not certain. V lost 3 bases and J 0 bases, leaving 11 bases between the germline ends. The germline CDR1 and CDR2 sequences are SGHTA and FQGNSA. The CDR3 totals 16 residues. The CDR3 region is CASSLRTAPNTGELFF. CDR3 bases: TGTGCCAGCAGCTTGAGGACGGCCCCGAACACCGGGGAGCTGTTTTTT. Full variable domain (missing parts from reference TRBV7-2 and TRBJ2-2): GAGVSQSPSNKVTEKGKDVELRCDPISGHTALYWYRQSLGQGLEFLIYFQGNSAPDKSGLPSDRFSAERTGGSVSTLTIQRTQQEDSAVYLCASSLRTAPNTGELFFGEGSRLTVL.

The J gene is TRBJ2-5, the V gene TRBV7-2, with 8 bases lining up with TRBD1. Germline V lookup: CDR1 SGHTA, CDR2 FQGNSA. The CDR3 is made up of 15 amino acids. V trimming: 5 bases; J trimming: 2 bases; junction bases outside the gene matches: 7. DNA for the CDR3: TGTGCCAGCAGCACTGGACAGGGCAAGCAAGAGACCCAGTACTTC. Its protein product is CASSTGQGKQETQYF.

The chain uses TRBV20-1 and TRBJ2-7; D gene ambiguous. Trimming cost V 3 bases and J 3 bases, with 15 bases left between them. Per germline, CDR1 DFQATT and CDR2 SNEGSKA (reference sequence). The CDR3 has 14 amino acids. CDR3 loop: CSASNAVFLYEQYF. The CDR3 DNA reads as TGCAGTGCTAGTAATGCCGTCTTCCTCTACGAGCAGTACTTC.

The J gene is TRBJ1-1, the V gene TRBV12-3 or TRBV12-4; D gene unclear. The CDR3 contains 12 residues. Trimming took off 6 bases at V and 3 bases at J, with 8 bases between the two ends. CDR3 DNA: TGTGCCAGCAGGAGGAGCGACACTGAAGCTTTCTTT. The encoded protein is CASRRSDTEAFF.

This clonotype has only a few counts. The gene calls are TRBV7-9 and TRBJ1-4; TRBD1 might be the D (6 bases). There are 16 residues in the CDR3. Per germline, CDR1 SEHNR and CDR2 FQNEAQ (reference sequence). V lost 4 bases and J 8 bases, leaving 20 bases between the germline ends. DNA of the CDR3: TGTGCCAGCAGCTCCGGGAAGGGGGGAACGGAGGAAAAACTGTTTTTT. Protein: CASSSGKGGTEEKLFF.

This clonotype was observed a handful of times. The chain links TRBV6-5 to TRBJ1-5, with TRBD1 matching over 9 bases. The CDR3 extends over 15 amino acids. The germline V gene encodes CDR1 MNHEY and CDR2 SVGAGI. Unmatched junction bases numbered 8, after V lost 5 bases and J lost 6 bases. The DNA for the CDR3 is TGTGCCAGCAGTCCGCCCCCGGACAGGGGTCAGCCCCAGCATTTT. Amino acids: CASSPPPDRGQPQHF.

The chain recombines TRBV5-4 with TRBJ1-2; TRBD1 aligns across 7 bases. The CDR3 length is 17 residues. V dropped 4 bases and J dropped 4; count of bases not matched to a gene: 16. From germline, CDR1 is SGHNT and CDR2 YYREEE (reference sequence). CDR3 protein: CASSPRDRARGAYGYTF. The CDR3 DNA reads TGTGCCAGCAGCCCCAGAGACAGGGCGAGGGGCGCCTATGGCTACACCTTC. The full variable domain, in which reference TRBV5-4 and TRBJ1-2 provide the parts outside the CDR3, is ETGVTQSPTHLIKTRGQQVTLRCSSQSGHNTVSWYQQALGQGPQFIFQYYREEENGRGNFPPRFSGLQFPNYSSELNVNALELDDSALYLCASSPRDRARGAYGYTFGSGTRLTVV.

This clonotype was counted only a few times. The rearrangement joins TRBV6-2 or TRBV6-3 to TRBJ2-1; tentatively, D is TRBD1 (5 bases). The CDR3 has 17 residues. Trimming shortened V by 7 bases and J by 6 bases, and 25 bases separated the two germline ends. CDR1 MNHEY and CDR2 SVGEGT come from the germline V gene. The CDR3 loop is CASTFIPGLKSANEQFF. CDR3 bases: TGTGCCAGCACCTTCATTCCAGGGCTAAAATCGGCCAATGAGCAGTTCTTC.

The rearrangement joins TRBV12-3 or TRBV12-4 to TRBJ2-7, with unresolved D. The CDR3 length is 15 residues. V lost 2 bases and J lost 6, with 17 bases in between. The CDR3 nucleotides are TGTGCCAGCAGTTTAAGTGGGTCCCTCTATTCCGAGCAGTACTTC. It translates to CASSLSGSLYSEQYF.

The chain is built from TRBV28 and TRBJ2-7, with 8 bases fitting TRBD2. With 4 bases clipped from V and 4 bases from J, the junction kept 6 bases outside the gene matches. The CDR3 sequence is 14 residues long. Germline CDR1 reads MDHEN; CDR2 reads SYDVKM. The CDR3 is CASSSPGLEYEQYF. For the CDR3, the DNA is TGTGCCAGCAGTTCCCCGGGACTAGAATACGAGCAGTACTTC.

This chain links TRBV27 with TRBJ1-5, with TRBD1 matching over 7 bases. This CDR3 region has 15 residues. Germline CDR1 MNHEY, CDR2 SMNVEV (reference sequence). Trimming removed 5 bases from V and 6 bases from J; junction bases left unmatched: 10. The CDR3 loop is CASSPQTGIGQPQHF. In DNA form, the CDR3 reads TGTGCCAGCAGTCCCCAGACAGGGATCGGTCAGCCCCAGCATTTT.

This clonotype has more than one count but fewer than ten. The gene calls are TRBV20-1 and TRBJ1-1, with D tentatively TRBD1 (5 bases). Trimming shortened V by 4 bases and J by 4 bases, and 16 bases separated the two germline ends. The CDR3 runs 14 residues. The V gene's germline CDR1 is DFQATT and CDR2 SNEGSKA (reference sequence). CDR3 coding DNA: TGCAGTGCTACAGATGGGGGAATCAGCACTGAAGCTTTCTTT. Translated, it gives CSATDGGISTEAFF.

The DNA for the CDR3 is TGCAGCGTTGAAGATCCGGGCAAACACACTGAAGCTTTCTTT. Protein: CSVEDPGKHTEAFF. The chain carries TRBV29-1 and TRBJ1-1, with D unresolved. CDR1 is SQVTM, CDR2 ANQGSEA, per germline. The V end lost 0 bases, the J end lost 3 bases, and 11 bases lay between the germline ends. The CDR3 has 14 amino acids.

This clonotype was detected only a few times. The J gene is TRBJ2-7, the V gene TRBV6-1; TRBD2 might be the D (6 bases). This CDR3 region has 13 residues. Trimming removed 1 base from V and 2 bases from J, with 6 bases in between. Germline CDR1 reads MNHNS; CDR2 reads SASEGT. CDR3 in amino acids: CASSEGGTYEQYF. The CDR3 region has the DNA TGTGCCAGCAGTGAAGGCGGGACCTACGAGCAGTACTTC.

This clonotype occurred many times. This chain uses TRBV27 with TRBJ2-6; D gene unclear. This CDR3 contains 13 residues. V lost 3 bases and J lost 12, with 12 bases in between. Germline V lookup: CDR1 MNHEY, CDR2 SMNVEV (reference sequence). The CDR3, as DNA: TGTGCCAGCAGTTTGGGATCTGGGTTCGTCCTGACTTTC. Protein product: CASSLGSGFVLTF. Drawing the rest from reference TRBV27 and TRBJ2-6, the complete variable domain is EAQVTQNPRYLITVTGKKLTVTCSQNMNHEYMSWYRQDPGLGLRQIYYSMNVEVTDKGDVPEGYKVSRKEKRNFPLILESPSPNQTSLYFCASSLGSGFVLTFGAGSRLTVL.

The J gene is TRBJ2-1, the V gene TRBV12-3 or TRBV12-4, with 8 bases matching TRBD1. CDR3 length: 13 residues. V was clipped by 6 bases and J by 4 bases; unmatched bases: 2. The CDR3 DNA reads as TGTGCCAGCAGCGACAGGGGTTACAATGAGCAGTTCTTC. Protein product: CASSDRGYNEQFF.

V is TRBV7-9 and J is TRBJ1-1; D not certain. V was clipped by 4 bases and J by 8 bases, with 8 bases between them. This CDR3 is built from 11 residues. In germline, CDR1 is SEHNR, CDR2 FQNEAQ (reference sequence). CDR3: CASSSFSEAFF. For the CDR3, the DNA is TGTGCCAGCAGCTCATTCAGCGAAGCTTTCTTT.

The CDR3 loop reads CASSLRGQGNTEAFF. The CDR3 nucleotides read TGTGCCAGCAGCTTACGGGGACAGGGTAACACTGAAGCTTTCTTT. This sequence joins TRBV7-9 and TRBJ1-1, with 9 positions matching TRBD1. The germline V gene encodes CDR1 SEHNR and CDR2 FQNEAQ (reference sequence). Trimming cost V 2 bases and J 2 bases; bases outside gene matches: 3. The CDR3 consists of 15 residues.

This clonotype showed up many times. This chain uses TRBV2 with TRBJ2-1; D might be TRBD2 (6 bases). Germline V gene lookup returns CDR1 SNHLY and CDR2 FYNNEI. V was shortened by 6 bases and J by 7 bases, with 13 bases between the two germline ends. This CDR3 has 13 residues. CDR3 residues: CASRRLGSNEQFF. CDR3 sequence (DNA): TGTGCCAGCAGAAGACTAGGATCGAATGAGCAGTTCTTC. Variable domain in full (rest from reference TRBV2 and TRBJ2-1): EPEVTQTPSHQVTQMGQEVILRCVPISNHLYFYWYRQILGQKVEFLVSFYNNEISEKSEIFDDQFSVERPDGSNFTLKIRSTKLEDSAMYFCASRRLGSNEQFFGPGTRLTVL.

V gene TRBV29-1 combines with J gene TRBJ2-7, with D possibly matching TRBD2 (5 bases). The CDR3 loop spans 12 amino acids. Per the germline V gene, CDR1 is SQVTM and CDR2 is ANQGSEA. Trimming removed 6 bases from V and 0 bases from J, with 9 bases in between. Here the CDR3 reads CSVRRSSYEQYF. In DNA, the CDR3 is TGCAGCGTCAGGAGGAGCTCCTACGAGCAGTACTTC.

This clonotype was detected only a few times. The V gene is TRBV6-2 or TRBV6-3, the J gene TRBJ1-5; D is ambiguous. Germline V lookup: CDR1 MNHEY, CDR2 SVGEGT. The ends were cut back, 6 bases at V and 3 bases at J, with 15 bases in the middle. The CDR3 has 15 amino acids. Written as DNA, the CDR3 is TGTGCCAGCAGCCCCCCAGGTCGGGCCAATCAGCCCCAGCATTTT. Translated: CASSPPGRANQPQHF.

This clonotype was counted at least ten times. The chain combines TRBV3-1 with TRBJ1-1, with a tentative D call TRBD1 (6 bases). Germline CDR1 LGHDT, CDR2 YNNKEL (reference sequence). CDR3 length: 15 amino acids. The germline V and J ends were trimmed by 4 bases and 4 bases, with 16 bases remaining between them. CDR3 DNA: TGTGCCAGCAGCCGGAGGCGGGGGGGCGTCACTGAAGCTTTCTTT. Its translation is CASSRRRGGVTEAFF. Full variable domain (missing parts from reference TRBV3-1 and TRBJ1-1): DTAVSQTPKYLVTQMGNDKSIKCEQNLGHDTMYWYKQDSKKFLKIMFSYNNKELIINETVPNRFSPKSPDKAHLNLHINSLELGDSAVYFCASSRRRGGVTEAFFGQGTRLTVV.

This clonotype was detected a few times. The chain has TRBV3-1 and TRBJ2-2; 11 nucleotides agree with TRBD2. Germline lookup yields CDR1 LGHDT and CDR2 YNNKEL (reference sequence). The CDR3 sequence is 16 residues long. Trimming took 4 bases from V and 4 from J; bases not matched to a gene: 5. The CDR3 nucleotides are TGTGCCAGCAGCCGCACCGGGACTAGCGGCACCGGGGAGCTGTTTTTT. Translating it yields CASSRTGTSGTGELFF.

The J gene is TRBJ2-3, the V gene TRBV7-2; D possibly corresponds to TRBD2 (5 bases). Germline-derived CDR1 and CDR2 are SGHTA and FQGNSA. CDR3 length equals 15 residues. The V gene lost 4 bases and the J gene lost 4 bases, with 15 bases spanning the gap. The chain's CDR3 is CASSSSAGKADTQYF. In nucleotides, the CDR3 is TGTGCCAGCAGCTCCTCTGCCGGGAAGGCAGATACGCAGTATTTT. Full variable domain (missing parts from reference TRBV7-2 and TRBJ2-3): GAGVSQSPSNKVTEKGKDVELRCDPISGHTALYWYRQSLGQGLEFLIYFQGNSAPDKSGLPSDRFSAERTGGSVSTLTIQRTQQEDSAVYLCASSSSAGKADTQYFGPGTRLTVL.